This entry lists 12 T cell receptor beta chains sequenced from one sample in a study of blood T cell repertoires in COVID-19. Sequenced by immunoSEQ multiplex PCR; TCRdb stores in-frame clones only, minus some. The top ten clones hold approximately 6% of a sample with fewer than 350,000 clones, around 90% of them seen once. The source material was PBMCs or T cells enriched from blood (not recorded which). These receptors all come from a woman in her 40s who had recovered from COVID-19.

V and J are TRBV6-1 and TRBJ2-7, with a possible D match to TRBD1 (6 bases). The CDR3 contains 17 residues. Germline CDR1 is MNHNS and CDR2 is SASEGT. Trimming took off 3 bases at V and 1 base at J, with 19 bases between the two ends. The CDR3 loop is CASSDTGFRYRSYEQYF. In DNA form, the CDR3 reads TGTGCCAGCAGTGACACAGGGTTTAGGTATAGGTCCTACGAGCAGTACTTC.

The chain links TRBV7-8 to TRBJ2-6, with D possibly TRBD1 on 6 matching bases. Germline V gives CDR1 SGHVS, CDR2 FQNEAQ. The CDR3 is 18 residues long. The V end lost 5 bases, the J end lost 1 base, and 18 bases lay between the germline ends. The CDR3 DNA reads as TGTGCCAGCAGCCTTAGACAGGACTCAATATCTGGGGCCAACGTCCTGACTTTC. Amino acid sequence: CASSLRQDSISGANVLTF.

J is TRBJ2-7 and V is TRBV5-6; 7 bases map to TRBD1. J lost 4 bases, V lost 1 base, and 8 bases had no gene match. There are 15 residues in the CDR3. Germline V CDR1 and CDR2: SGHDT, YYEEEE. The DNA of the CDR3 is TGTGCCAGCAGCTTGACGGGACAGCTCTTATACGAGCAGTACTTC. This translates into CASSLTGQLLYEQYF.

The J gene is TRBJ2-7, the V gene TRBV19; 8 bases align to TRBD1. The CDR3 is 11 residues long. Trimming took 7 bases from V and 11 from J; bases not matched to a gene: 7. From germline, CDR1 is LNHDA and CDR2 SQIVND (reference sequence). The CDR3 sequence: CASNPDREKYF. The CDR3 DNA reads TGTGCCAGTAATCCGGACAGGGAGAAGTACTTC.

The chain uses TRBV24-1 and TRBJ1-2, with 8 bases identical to TRBD1. The junction had 12 bases not matched to a gene; V was cut back by 3 bases and J by 7 bases. Per germline, CDR1 KGHDR and CDR2 SFDVKD. This CDR3 contains 16 residues. CDR3 coding DNA: TGTGCCACCAGTGATGTGGGGGGCAGGGGGCTGCTTGGCTACACCTTC. Translating gives CATSDVGGRGLLGYTF.

The chain links TRBV3-1 (or the pseudogene TRBV3-2) to TRBJ2-2; 10 bases are a match to TRBD2. The germline CDR1 and CDR2 sequences are LGHDT and YNNKEL (reference sequence). There are 15 residues in the CDR3. The J segment lost 4 bases and the V segment lost 3 bases, leaving 2 bases of the junction unmatched. The CDR3 DNA sequence: TGTGCCAGCAGCCACCTAGCGGGAGTCACCGGGGAGCTGTTTTTT. It encodes CASSHLAGVTGELFF.

The chain is built from TRBV12-1 and TRBJ1-1; the table's D call of TRBD1 was not tested on the DNA. TRBV12-1 is reported as a pseudogene. The CDR3 has 13 residues. The CDR3 sequence is CASRWRQGWGAFF. The CDR3 DNA is TGTGCCAGCAGATGGAGACAGGGGTGGGGAGCTTTCTTT.

The table lists this clone with a few counts. The chain has TRBV18 and TRBJ2-1, with D perhaps TRBD1 (6 bases). The germline CDR1 and CDR2 sequences are KGHSH and LQKENI. V gave up 2 bases and J gave up 7 bases, with 15 bases separating them. CDR3 size: 15 residues. The CDR3 loop reads CASSPIPGAKNEQFF. The CDR3 DNA is TGTGCCAGCTCACCAATCCCAGGGGCCAAGAATGAGCAGTTCTTC.

The chain carries TRBV27 and TRBJ2-3; the D is unclear. CDR1 is MNHEY and CDR2 is SMNVEV in the germline V gene (reference sequence). The CDR3 loop spans 14 amino acids. With 10 bases removed from V and 2 bases from J, the gap between germline ends came to 16 bases. The CDR3, as DNA: TGTGCCACCTGTAGGCCGGAGATCACAGATACGCAGTATTTT. Amino acids: CATCRPEITDTQYF.

The gene calls are TRBV25-1 and TRBJ2-5, with D possibly TRBD1 on 6 matching bases. Deletions cut 6 bases from V and 5 bases from J, with 16 bases between. The CDR3 consists of 14 residues. CDR1 is MGHDK, CDR2 SYGVNS, per germline. CDR3 coding DNA: TGTGCCAGCAGCCAGACAGGTCCCTCGGAGACCCAGTACTTC. Encoded protein: CASSQTGPSETQYF. The full variable domain, rest sourced from reference TRBV25-1 and TRBJ2-5, is EADIYQTPRYLVIGTGKKITLECSQTMGHDKMYWYQQDPGMELHLIHYSYGVNSTEKGDLSSESTVSRIRTEHFPLTLESARPSHTSQYLCASSQTGPSETQYFGPGTRLLVL.

This clone was seen only a few times. The chain carries TRBV4-3 and TRBJ2-7; D unresolved. The germline V gene encodes CDR1 LGHNA and CDR2 YSLEER. The CDR3 has 14 amino acids. V lost 2 bases and J 3 bases, leaving 11 bases between the germline ends. In DNA form, the CDR3 reads TGCGCCAGCAGCCAATATCGCACAATCTACGAGCAGTACTTC. Its protein product is CASSQYRTIYEQYF.

The sample holds a few counts of this clone. The rearrangement links TRBV4-3 to TRBJ1-1; D remains unclear. Trimming removed 3 bases from V and 4 bases from J, with 18 bases in between. This CDR3 spans 16 amino acids. In germline, CDR1 is LGHNA, CDR2 YSLEER. DNA for the CDR3: TGCGCCAGCAGCCATATCAGACGAACTCGAGGCACTGAAGCTTTCTTT. It encodes CASSHIRRTRGTEAFF.